These 6 T cell receptor beta chains share one sample of origin, sequenced in a study of Ad26.COV2.S vaccination and SARS-CoV-2 variants. Assay used: immunoSEQ multiplex PCR; TCRdb lists only in-frame clones, some missing. The data contain a few hundred thousand clones, 92% of them singletons. Treatment indicated: 15 to 20 received Ad26.COV2.S at low or high dose, single or two shots; roughly 5 received placebo; per-sample allocation not given. Repertoires come from day 63 after the first vaccine or placebo injection. Sequenced here: peripheral blood, sampled in a trial of Ad26.COV2.S vaccine versus placebo. The receptors stem from a person between 18 and 59 years old who received the Ad26.COV2.S COVID-19 vaccine or a placebo.

This chain links TRBV27 with TRBJ2-3; 8 bases line up with TRBD2. Germline assignment: CDR1 MNHEY and CDR2 SMNVEV (reference sequence). The CDR3 is 16 residues long. The V gene end was trimmed by 4 bases and the J gene end by 7 bases; junction bases not matched to a gene: 13. The CDR3 sequence: CASSYAAGALKHTQYF. Written as DNA, the CDR3 is TGTGCCAGCAGTTACGCAGCGGGGGCACTAAAGCATACGCAGTATTTT.

This chain joins TRBV30 and TRBJ2-1, with 11 bases matching TRBD2. CDR1 and CDR2 (germline): GTSNPN, SVGIG (reference sequence). The CDR3 length is 15 residues. After removal of 5 bases from V and 4 bases from J, the junction contained 7 bases not matched to a gene. As DNA, the CDR3 is TGTGCCTGGGATGCTAGCGGGGGGCCGTACAATGAGCAGTTCTTC. It is translated as CAWDASGGPYNEQFF.

The chain employs TRBV5-1 and TRBJ2-3; either TRBD1 or TRBD2 may fit D (5 bases each). Trimming pared 1 base from V and 0 bases from J, leaving 9 bases between. CDR3 length: 15 amino acids. Looked up from germline, CDR1 is SGHRS and CDR2 is YFSETQ. The chain's CDR3 is CASSLRGRSTDTQYF. The CDR3 DNA is TGCGCCAGCAGCTTGCGGGGACGGAGCACAGATACGCAGTATTTT.

A word on this clone: Its ends do not fully match the called genes, so a read error is possible. The DNA for the CDR3 is TGCGCCAGCAGCTTGACTAGCATGCGTGAGAAGTTCTTC. Translated: CASSLTSMREKFF. J is TRBJ2-1 and V is TRBV5-1, with a possible D match to TRBD2 (6 bases). CDR3 length: 13 amino acids. Germline V lookup: CDR1 SGHRS, CDR2 YFSETQ.

V usage is TRBV25-1 and J usage is TRBJ2-5; maybe TRBD2 (5 bases). This CDR3 has 16 amino acids. Trimming removed 3 bases at V and 2 bases at J, with 16 bases between. Germline V gene data show CDR1 as MGHDK and CDR2 as SYGVNS. CDR3 coding DNA: TGTGCCAGCAGTGACACTAGTCTATCCCATCAAGAGACCCAGTACTTC. This gives the protein CASSDTSLSHQETQYF.

The gene calls are TRBV21-1 and TRBJ2-5; the listed D gene, TRBD2, was not tested against the DNA. TRBV21-1 constitutes a pseudogene. This CDR3 spans 14 amino acids. Here the CDR3 reads CASSKSRPQETQYF. The CDR3 DNA reads TGTGCCAGCAGCAAATCTAGGCCCCAAGAGACCCAGTACTTC.